What follows are 20 T cell receptor beta chains derived from one specimen sequenced in a study of T-cell reconstitution after alpha-beta-depleted transplantation in children. Molecular barcoding with unique molecular identifiers was used for the TCRbeta library. In TCRdb, the PCR reads were re-called with MiXCR into one record per CDR3 protein. Of almost 600,000 distinct CDR3 sequences in the sample, 25% to 30% are singletons; the top ten hold around a third. The sample here was PBMCs, taken before TCRalphabeta/CD19-depleted stem cell transplant. Receptor source: a boy under three years old with Wiskott-Aldrich syndrome, due to receive a stem cell transplant.

The chain is built from TRBV20-1 and TRBJ2-3; TRBD1 matches at 7 bases. The V segment lost 5 bases and the J segment 9 bases; nucleotides outside the gene matches: 5. This CDR3 is built from 11 residues. Germline V gene sequence: CDR1 DFQATT, CDR2 SNEGSKA (reference sequence). CDR3 amino acids: CSAPQGITQYF. DNA for the CDR3: TGCAGTGCTCCACAGGGGATCACGCAGTATTTT.

V is TRBV5-1 and J is TRBJ2-3, with D perhaps matching TRBD1 (6 bases). Germline values: CDR1 SGHRS, CDR2 YFSETQ. This CDR3 spans 16 amino acids. The V end was cut by 4 bases, the J end by 4 bases, with 19 bases between. The CDR3 bases are TGCGCCAGCAGCGCCGGGCCTCAAGGGGGATCAGATACGCAGTATTTT. Its translation: CASSAGPQGGSDTQYF.

The rearrangement joins TRBV27 to TRBJ2-3, with 9 bases matching TRBD2. This CDR3 is 16 amino acids long. The V gene end was trimmed by 2 bases and the J gene end by 1 base; junction bases not matched to a gene: 4. Germline CDR1 and CDR2: MNHEY and SMNVEV (reference sequence). The CDR3 nucleotides read TGTGCCAGCAGTTTAGACGTAGCGGGGGGCACAGATACGCAGTATTTT. It specifies CASSLDVAGGTDTQYF.

This chain links TRBV7-8 with TRBJ1-3; D uncertain. Trimming left V 2 bases short and J 5 bases short, with 16 bases between. From germline, CDR1 is SGHVS and CDR2 FQNEAQ. The CDR3 covers 16 residues. CDR3 nucleotides: TGTGCCAGCAGCTTAAGTGGCAGACCCCCGAGAAACACCATATATTTT. It yields the protein CASSLSGRPPRNTIYF. The variable domain in full, completed from reference TRBV7-8 and TRBJ1-3, reads GAGVSQSPRYKVAKRGQDVALRCDPISGHVSLFWYQQALGQGPEFLTYFQNEAQLDKSGLPSDRFFAERPEGSVSTLKIQRTQQEDSAVYLCASSLSGRPPRNTIYFGEGSWLTVV.

V is TRBV20-1 and J is TRBJ2-3; D is possibly TRBD2 (5 bases). The ends were cut back, 3 bases at V and 0 bases at J, with 13 bases in the middle. The V gene's germline CDR1 is DFQATT and CDR2 SNEGSKA (reference sequence). This CDR3 is 15 amino acids long. CDR3 in amino acids: CSASFAGPSTDTQYF. In nucleotides, the CDR3 is TGCAGTGCTAGTTTCGCGGGCCCTAGCACAGATACGCAGTATTTT.

This clonotype was recorded a few times. The genes are TRBV28 and TRBJ1-5, with 9 nucleotides matching TRBD1. The CDR3 is 19 residues long. After removal of 3 bases from V and 9 bases from J, the junction contained 21 bases not matched to a gene. Germline loops: CDR1 MDHEN, CDR2 SYDVKM. This CDR3 is CASSFRHTGGPGIQGPQHF. The CDR3 bases are TGTGCCAGCAGTTTCCGTCACACAGGGGGCCCGGGTATTCAAGGGCCCCAGCATTTT. Combining the CDR3 with reference TRBV28 and TRBJ1-5 gives the whole variable domain DVKVTQSSRYLVKRTGEKVFLECVQDMDHENMFWYRQDPGLGLRLIYFSYDVKMKEKGDIPEGYSVSREKKERFSLILESASTNQTSMYLCASSFRHTGGPGIQGPQHFGDGTRLSIL.

The chain recombines TRBV12-3 or TRBV12-4 with TRBJ2-1, with D uncertain. CDR3 size: 15 residues. V gave up 1 base and J gave up 9 bases, with 16 bases separating them. The CDR3 DNA follows: TGTGCCAGCAGTTTAGAAACGTTTACCCGTACTGAGCAGTTCTTC. Translated, it gives CASSLETFTRTEQFF.

This chain joins TRBV28 and TRBJ2-7; 7 bases align to TRBD2. The CDR3 runs to 11 residues. Germline values: CDR1 MDHEN, CDR2 SYDVKM. V shed 5 bases, J shed 7 bases, and the junction held 2 bases outside the gene matches. CDR3 in amino acids: CASSGGEEQYF. DNA for the CDR3: TGTGCCAGCAGTGGGGGGGAAGAGCAGTACTTC.

V is TRBV20-1 and J is TRBJ2-5, with 10 bases aligning to TRBD2. Unmatched junction bases numbered 11, after V lost 3 bases and J lost 1 base. The germline V gene has CDR1 DFQATT and CDR2 SNEGSKA (reference sequence). The CDR3 length is 17 residues. In nucleotides, the CDR3 is TGCAGTGCTAGTACAGCTAGCGGGAGCTGGATCCAAGAGACCCAGTACTTC. Its protein product is CSASTASGSWIQETQYF.

This clonotype has only a few counts. The chain joins TRBV4-2 to TRBJ1-6; possibly TRBD1 for D (6 bases). CDR3 length: 16 residues. Trimming removed 3 bases at V and 9 bases at J, with 18 bases between. Germline V CDR1 and CDR2: LGHNA, YNFKEQ. For the CDR3, the DNA is TGTGCCAGCAGCCATCCCAAAGGGGGGGTCGGTTCACCCCTCCACTTT. As protein: CASSHPKGGVGSPLHF.

The gene calls are TRBV20-1 and TRBJ2-5; 13 bases line up with TRBD2. The CDR3 length is 14 residues. From germline, CDR1 is DFQATT and CDR2 SNEGSKA (reference sequence). The junction had 2 bases not matched to a gene; V was cut back by 3 bases and J by 4 bases. CDR3 region: CSARGLAGRETQYF. For the CDR3, the DNA is TGCAGTGCTAGGGGACTAGCGGGACGAGAGACCCAGTACTTC.

The genes are TRBV30 and TRBJ1-2; no definite D call. V dropped 0 bases and J dropped 7 bases, with 12 bases sitting between them. This CDR3 contains 13 residues. Germline CDR1 and CDR2: GTSNPN and SVGIG (reference sequence). This CDR3 reads CAWSVVGASGYTF. The CDR3 DNA is TGTGCCTGGAGTGTCGTAGGAGCGAGTGGCTACACCTTC. Complete variable domain (other parts from reference TRBV30 and TRBJ1-2): SQTIHQWPATLVQPVGSPLSLECTVEGTSNPNLYWYRQAAGRGLQLLFYSVGIGQISSEVPQNLSASRPQDRQFILSSKKLLLSDSGFYLCAWSVVGASGYTFGSGTRLTVV.

The V and J genes are TRBV27 and TRBJ2-2; 12 bases line up with TRBD1. Trimming took 5 bases from V and 4 from J; bases not matched to a gene: 5. Germline CDR1 MNHEY, CDR2 SMNVEV (reference sequence). The CDR3 contains 16 residues. CDR3: CASSPGTGGFTGELFF. DNA of the CDR3: TGTGCCAGCAGTCCCGGGACAGGGGGCTTCACCGGGGAGCTGTTTTTT.

This clonotype appeared a few times. The rearrangement joins TRBV5-1 to TRBJ1-2, with D maybe TRBD1 (5 bases). Germline assignment: CDR1 SGHRS and CDR2 YFSETQ. The CDR3 is 16 residues long. V was shortened by 0 bases and J by 1 base, with 13 bases between the two germline ends. The CDR3 DNA is TGCGCCAGCAGCTTGGCCGAGGGGACGGATAACTATGGCTACACCTTC. Translated, it gives CASSLAEGTDNYGYTF. The whole variable domain, remainder taken from reference TRBV5-1 and TRBJ1-2, is KAGVTQTPRYLIKTRGQQVTLSCSPISGHRSVSWYQQTPGQGLQFLFEYFSETQRNKGNFPGRFSGRQFSNSRSEMNVSTLELGDSALYLCASSLAEGTDNYGYTFGSGTRLTVV.

This chain connects TRBV24-1 to TRBJ2-7; 8 bases are shared with TRBD1. After removal of 3 bases from V and 2 bases from J, the junction contained 8 bases not matched to a gene. Germline V gene lookup returns CDR1 KGHDR and CDR2 SFDVKD. The CDR3 length is 16 residues. The DNA for the CDR3 is TGTGCCACCAGTGATCCCCGGGACAGGTACCCCTACGAGCAGTACTTC. Translating gives CATSDPRDRYPYEQYF.

The chain links TRBV29-1 to TRBJ2-3; 9 positions match TRBD1. The CDR3 consists of 14 residues. The germline gives CDR1 SQVTM, CDR2 ANQGSEA. The ends lost 0 bases at V and 4 bases at J; junction bases unmatched: 2. DNA for the CDR3: TGCAGCGTTGAAGATACAGGGGGCGCAGATACGCAGTATTTT. This encodes CSVEDTGGADTQYF.

The chain joins TRBV10-3 to TRBJ1-3; a weak D match, TRBD1 (5 bases). CDR3 length equals 15 residues. V was pared by 0 bases and J by 2 bases, with 8 bases between. CDR1 and CDR2 from the germline V gene are ENHRY and SYGVKD. CDR3 DNA sequence: TGTGCCATCAGTGAGTCTAGGGGCACTGGAAACACCATATATTTT. It codes for CAISESRGTGNTIYF.

This clonotype was found once. The chain joins TRBV20-1 to TRBJ2-7; 8 bases line up with TRBD2. The germline V gene encodes CDR1 DFQATT and CDR2 SNEGSKA (reference sequence). J lost 1 base, V lost 3 bases, and 8 bases had no gene match. The CDR3 runs 15 residues. CDR3 region: CSASGGGLMSYEQYF. CDR3 sequence (DNA): TGCAGTGCTAGCGGGGGGGGACTGATGTCCTACGAGCAGTACTTC.

This rearrangement joins TRBV12-3 or TRBV12-4 to TRBJ2-5; 8 nucleotides match TRBD1. Losses at the gene ends were 4 bases for V and 5 bases for J; bases not matched to a gene: 15. CDR3 length equals 17 residues. The CDR3 DNA reads as TGTGCCAGCAGTTCTCCCATCGCAGGGGGCGGTGGGGAGACCCAGTACTTC. As protein: CASSSPIAGGGGETQYF.

The chain couples TRBV19 to TRBJ2-1; either TRBD1 or TRBD2 may fit D (5 bases each). This CDR3 is 18 amino acids long. Germline V lookup: CDR1 LNHDA, CDR2 SQIVND (reference sequence). The V end lost 1 base, the J end lost 0 bases, and 16 bases lay between the germline ends. DNA of the CDR3: TGTGCCAGTAGTATAGTTCTTTCGGGGACCAGCTCCTACAATGAGCAGTTCTTC. Encoded protein: CASSIVLSGTSSYNEQFF.